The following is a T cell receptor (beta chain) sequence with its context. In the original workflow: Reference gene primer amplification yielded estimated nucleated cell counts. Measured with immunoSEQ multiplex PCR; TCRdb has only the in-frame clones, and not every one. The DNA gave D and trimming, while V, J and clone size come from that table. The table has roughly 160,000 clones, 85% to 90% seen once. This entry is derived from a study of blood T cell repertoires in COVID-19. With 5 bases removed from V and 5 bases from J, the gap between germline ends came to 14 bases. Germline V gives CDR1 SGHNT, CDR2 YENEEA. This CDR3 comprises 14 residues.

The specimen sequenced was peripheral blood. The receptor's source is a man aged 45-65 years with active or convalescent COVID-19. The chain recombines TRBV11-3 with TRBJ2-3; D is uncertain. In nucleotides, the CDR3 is TGTGCCAGCAGCCTTCCCAGCGTAATAGATACGCAGTATTTT. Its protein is CASSLPSVIDTQYF. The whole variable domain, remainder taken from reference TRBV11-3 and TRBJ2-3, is EAGVVQSPRYKIIEKKQPVAFWCNPISGHNTLYWYLQNLGQGPELLIRYENEEAVDDSQLPKDRFSAERLKGVDSTLKIQPAELGDSAVYLCASSLPSVIDTQYFGPGTRLTVL.